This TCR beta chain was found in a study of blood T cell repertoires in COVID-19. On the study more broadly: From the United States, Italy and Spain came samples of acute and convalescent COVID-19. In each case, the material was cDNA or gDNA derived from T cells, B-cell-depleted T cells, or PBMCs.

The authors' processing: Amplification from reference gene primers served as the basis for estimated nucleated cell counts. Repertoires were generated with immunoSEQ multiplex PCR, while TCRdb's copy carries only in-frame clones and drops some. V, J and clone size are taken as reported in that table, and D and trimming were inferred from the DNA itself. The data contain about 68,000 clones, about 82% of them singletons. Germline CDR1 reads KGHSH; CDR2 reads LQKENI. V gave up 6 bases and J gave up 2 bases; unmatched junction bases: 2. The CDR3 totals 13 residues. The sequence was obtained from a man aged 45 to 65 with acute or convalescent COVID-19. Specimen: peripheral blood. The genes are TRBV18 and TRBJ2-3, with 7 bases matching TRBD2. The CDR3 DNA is TGTGCCAGCTCCGGGGGGACCACAGATACGCAGTATTTT. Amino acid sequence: CASSGGTTDTQYF.